Below, one TCR beta chain is given with its context. Antigen specificity is unknown. The sample is drawn from a study of regulatory T cells in long-lasting Graves disease. Broader study findings: Those with persistent Graves' had less TCR diversity than newly diagnosed patients. TRBV28, TRBJ1-2 and TRBJ2-5 were favored in persistent disease.

Investigators prepared the TCR beta libraries by applying iRepertoire HTBI primers and Arm-PCR of CDR3 regions. A single record per CDR3 protein comes from TCRdb applying MiXCR to the multiplex PCR reads. Of 530,000 or so distinct CDR3 sequences in the sample, roughly 16% were seen once. Sample time point: newly diagnosed GD, antithyroid drugs for less than 3 months. RNA from PBMCs was the source of the TCR library. Germline V CDR1 and CDR2: MDHEN, SYDVKM. Trimming pared 1 base from V and 9 bases from J, leaving 10 bases between. The CDR3 extends over 13 amino acids. Another study also made use of these data, one on T cells in Graves' hyperthyroidism and ophthalmopathy.

This sequence was found in a man between 18 and 35 years old with Graves disease. The material sequenced was peripheral blood mononuclear cells (PBMCs), taken at new diagnosis, from a patient treated with antithyroid drugs. The chain joins TRBV28 to TRBJ2-1; no definite D call. For the CDR3, the DNA is TGTGCCAGCAGTTTATCCGGCCGAGGTGAGCAGTTCTTC. It is translated as CASSLSGRGEQFF.